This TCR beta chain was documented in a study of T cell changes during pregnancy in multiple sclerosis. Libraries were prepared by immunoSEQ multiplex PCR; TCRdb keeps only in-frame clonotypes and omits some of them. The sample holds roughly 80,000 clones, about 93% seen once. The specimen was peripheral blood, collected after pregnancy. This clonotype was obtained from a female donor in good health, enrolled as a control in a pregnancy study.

CDR3 coding DNA: TGCGCCAGCAGCCAACCAACTAGGAACAATGAGCAGTTCTTC. Protein product: CASSQPTRNNEQFF. The chain combines TRBV4-1 with TRBJ2-1; perhaps TRBD2 as D (5 bases). CDR1 is MGHRA, CDR2 YSYEKL, per germline. The V end lost 2 bases, the J end lost 5 bases, and 10 bases lay between the germline ends. CDR3 size: 14 residues.